This TCR beta chain was recovered during a study of T cell repertoires in cytomegalovirus infection. In this sample, this clonotype turned up a few times. Antigen: not known. MiXCR was run by TCRdb on the reads, yielding one entry per CDR3 protein. This table holds 300,000 to 450,000 distinct CDR3 sequences, less than 20% found once. V was pared by 8 bases and J by 5 bases, with 21 bases between. CDR1 and CDR2 from the germline V gene are SEHNR and FQNEAQ (reference sequence). CDR3 length: 15 amino acids. Study-level results: The response measured ex vivo was dominated by TCR beta clonotypes (HLA-C-restricted and CMV-specific).

The gene calls are TRBV7-9 and TRBJ1-2; D ambiguous. The sample consisted of PBMCs. This receptor was taken from a human donor in good health (CMV status not recorded). Some clones in this sample may be carry-over from other donors' samples. CDR3 in amino acids: CASQKVEGLWYGYTF. The CDR3 nucleotides are TGTGCCAGCCAAAAGGTAGAGGGCCTCTGGTATGGCTACACCTTC.